These 8 T cell receptor beta chains were all obtained from the same sample, sequenced in a study of blood T cell repertoires in COVID-19 (TCRdb year 2020). Receptor libraries were prepared by the immunoSEQ multiplex PCR assay. TCRdb obtained this table from immuneACCESS and retained in-frame rearrangements with V and J assigned. These tables miss some clones; where compared with another copy, unresolved V genes account for less than half of the shortfall, and the remainder is unexplained. Recorded for this sample are some 89,000 clones; almost 85% of them occurred a single time. Of the sample, more than 1% is held by the ten largest clones. Material: peripheral blood. The receptor set was obtained from a woman aged 80 or over with acute or convalescent COVID-19.

The chain combines TRBV10-3 with TRBJ1-6; 11 nucleotides line up with TRBD1. The CDR3 runs to 13 residues. Germline loops: CDR1 ENHRY, CDR2 SYGVKD. Germline trimming cut 10 bases from V and 8 bases from J; bases unmatched to any gene: 4. DNA for the CDR3: TGTGCCACCCGGACAGGGGGCGATTCACCCCTCCACTTT. It yields the protein CATRTGGDSPLHF.

V usage is TRBV5-4 and J usage is TRBJ2-3; 7 bases are shared with TRBD1. The CDR3 totals 16 residues. Germline CDR1 reads SGHNT; CDR2 reads YYREEE (reference sequence). V gave up 4 bases and J gave up 2 bases; unmatched junction bases: 10. CDR3 protein: CASSGIHTGVTDTQYF. As DNA, the CDR3 is TGTGCCAGCAGCGGAATCCATACAGGGGTCACAGATACGCAGTATTTT. The full variable domain, in which reference TRBV5-4 and TRBJ2-3 provide the parts outside the CDR3, is ETGVTQSPTHLIKTRGQQVTLRCSSQSGHNTVSWYQQALGQGPQFIFQYYREEENGRGNFPPRFSGLQFPNYSSELNVNALELDDSALYLCASSGIHTGVTDTQYFGPGTRLTVL.

The chain recombines TRBV2 with TRBJ1-1; D unresolved. This CDR3 comprises 17 residues. Trimming shortened V by 6 bases and J by 1 base, and 21 bases separated the two germline ends. CDR1 and CDR2 (germline): SNHLY, FYNNEI. CDR3 loop: CASRAVSRRTGNTEAFF. DNA of the CDR3: TGTGCCAGCAGGGCAGTCTCACGGAGGACGGGGAACACTGAAGCTTTCTTT.

The CDR3 DNA reads TGTGCCAGCTCACGTTTCTGGACAGAAAACAATGAGCAGTTCTTC. It is translated as CASSRFWTENNEQFF. This chain uses TRBV18 with TRBJ2-1; tentatively, D is TRBD1 (6 bases). The germline CDR1 and CDR2 sequences are KGHSH and LQKENI. The CDR3 runs 15 residues. The V end lost 4 bases, the J end lost 5 bases, and 15 bases lay between the germline ends.

V and J are TRBV7-2 and TRBJ2-2; perhaps TRBD2 as D (6 bases). V was pared by 3 bases and J by 0 bases, with 11 bases between. CDR3 size: 16 residues. In germline, CDR1 is SGHTA, CDR2 FQGNSA. CDR3 nucleotide sequence: TGTGCCAGCAGCTTTTTAGCGGTAGCGAACACCGGGGAGCTGTTTTTT. This sequence encodes CASSFLAVANTGELFF.

The rearrangement joins TRBV2 to TRBJ2-3; tentative D call: TRBD1 (5 bases). The V end was cut by 2 bases, the J end by 7 bases, with 16 bases between. CDR3 length: 15 amino acids. CDR1 SNHLY and CDR2 FYNNEI come from the germline V gene. The CDR3 loop is CASSERGREYYTQYF. The DNA of the CDR3 is TGTGCCAGCAGTGAAAGAGGCAGGGAATATTATACGCAGTATTTT.

V and J are TRBV28 and TRBJ2-3, with TRBD2 as a possible D gene (7 bases). The germline V gene has CDR1 MDHEN and CDR2 SYDVKM. The CDR3 totals 15 residues. Trimming took 6 bases from V and 1 from J, leaving 14 bases between them. The CDR3 here is CASRGGGGGTDTQYF. CDR3 nucleotides: TGTGCCAGCAGGGGAGGGGGGGGAGGCACAGATACGCAGTATTTT.

The J gene is TRBJ1-1, the V gene TRBV27; D is possibly TRBD1 (6 bases). V shed 8 bases and J shed 1 base, with 20 bases lying between them. This CDR3 comprises 16 residues. Germline-derived CDR1 and CDR2 are MNHEY and SMNVEV (reference sequence). The CDR3 nucleotides are TGTGCCAGCTCTTTATCCGCCGGGACACCGAACACTGAAGCTTTCTTT. Translating it yields CASSLSAGTPNTEAFF.